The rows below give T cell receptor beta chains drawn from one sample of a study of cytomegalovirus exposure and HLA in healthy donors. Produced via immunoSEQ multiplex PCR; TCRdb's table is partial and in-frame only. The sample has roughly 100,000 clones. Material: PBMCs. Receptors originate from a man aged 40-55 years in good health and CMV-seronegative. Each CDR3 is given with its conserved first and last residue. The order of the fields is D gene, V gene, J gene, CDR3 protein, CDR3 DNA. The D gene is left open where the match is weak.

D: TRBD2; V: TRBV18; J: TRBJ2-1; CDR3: CASSSGLATEQFF; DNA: TGTGCCAGCTCATCTGGACTAGCGACTGAGCAGTTCTTC
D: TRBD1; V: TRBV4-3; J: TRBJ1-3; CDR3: CASSTRTGGRGNTIYF; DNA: TGCGCCAGCAGCACCCGAACAGGGGGCCGGGGAAACACCATATATTTT
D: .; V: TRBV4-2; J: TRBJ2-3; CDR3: CASSQDLAGGTDTQYF; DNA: TGTGCCAGCAGCCAAGATTTAGCAGGGGGCACAGATACGCAGTATTTT
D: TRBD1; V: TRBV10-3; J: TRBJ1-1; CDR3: CAISESDRGMVAFF; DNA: TGTGCCATCAGTGAGTCGGACAGGGGCATGGTGGCTTTCTTT
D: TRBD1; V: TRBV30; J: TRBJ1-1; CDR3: CAWRTGLMNTEAFF; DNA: TGTGCCTGGAGGACAGGGCTGATGAACACTGAAGCTTTCTTT
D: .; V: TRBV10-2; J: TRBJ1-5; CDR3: CASSESGGRNQPQHF; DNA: TGCGCCAGCAGTGAGAGCGGGGGGAGGAATCAGCCCCAGCATTTT
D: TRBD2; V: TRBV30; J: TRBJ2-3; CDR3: CAWSVRLAGQYF; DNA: TGTGCCTGGAGTGTACGACTAGCGGGGCAGTATTTT
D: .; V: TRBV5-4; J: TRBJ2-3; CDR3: CASSLSRRLDTQYF; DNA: TGTGCCAGCAGCTTGAGCCGCAGGTTGGATACGCAGTATTTT
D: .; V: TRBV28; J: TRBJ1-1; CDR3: CASSLGLKAEAFF; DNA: TGTGCCAGCAGTTTGGGGCTGAAGGCGGAAGCTTTCTTT
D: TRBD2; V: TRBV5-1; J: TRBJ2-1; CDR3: CASSLLRGGRQHNEQFF; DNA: TGCGCCAGCAGCTTGTTGCGGGGGGGCCGCCAACACAATGAGCAGTTCTTC
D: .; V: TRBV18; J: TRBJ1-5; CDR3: CASSPGSSGQPQHF; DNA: TGTGCCAGCTCCCCCGGGAGCTCGGGTCAGCCCCAGCATTTT
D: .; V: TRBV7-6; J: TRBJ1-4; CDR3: CASSLTTTNEKLFF; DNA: TGTGCCAGCAGCTTGACAACAACTAATGAAAAACTGTTTTTT
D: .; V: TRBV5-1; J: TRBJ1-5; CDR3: CASSTGTPDQPQHF; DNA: TGCGCCAGCAGCACCGGGACACCAGATCAGCCCCAGCATTTT
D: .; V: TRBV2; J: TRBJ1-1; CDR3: CASMTAKPNTEAFF; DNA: TGTGCCAGCATGACAGCTAAACCGAACACTGAAGCTTTCTTT
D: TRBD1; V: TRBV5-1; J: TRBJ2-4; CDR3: CASSLGTGVGNIQYF; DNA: TGCGCCAGCAGCTTGGGGACAGGGGTTGGAAACATTCAGTACTTC
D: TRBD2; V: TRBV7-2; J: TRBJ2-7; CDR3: CASSPPGSGDSGQYF; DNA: TGTGCCAGCAGCCCTCCGGGTAGCGGGGACTCCGGGCAGTACTTC
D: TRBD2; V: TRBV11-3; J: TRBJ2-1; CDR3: CASSPGLADHNEQFF; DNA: TGTGCCAGCAGCCCGGGACTAGCGGACCACAATGAGCAGTTCTTC
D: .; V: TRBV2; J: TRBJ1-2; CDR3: CASSEGGRDYGYTF; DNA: TGTGCCAGCAGTGAAGGGGGGCGCGACTATGGCTACACCTTC
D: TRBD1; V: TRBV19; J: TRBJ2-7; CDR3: CASGQGIYEQYF; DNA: TGTGCCAGCGGACAGGGTATCTACGAGCAGTACTTC
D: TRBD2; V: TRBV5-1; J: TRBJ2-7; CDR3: CASSLSPGGPTEQYF; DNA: TGCGCCAGCAGCTTGTCTCCGGGAGGCCCCACCGAGCAGTACTTC
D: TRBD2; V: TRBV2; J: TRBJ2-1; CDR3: CASRGTSGRNEQFF; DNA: TGTGCCAGCAGGGGGACTAGCGGGAGGAATGAGCAGTTCTTC
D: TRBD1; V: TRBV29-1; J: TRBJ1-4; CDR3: CSVNDRGREKLFF; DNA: TGCAGCGTTAATGACAGGGGGCGCGAAAAACTGTTTTTT
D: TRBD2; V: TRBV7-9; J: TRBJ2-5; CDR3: CASSLLAGGQETQYF; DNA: TGTGCCAGCAGCTTACTAGCGGGGGGCCAGGAGACCCAGTACTTC
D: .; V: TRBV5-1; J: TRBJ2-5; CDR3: CASSLAPVRGLVEGGRGETQYF; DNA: TGCGCCAGCAGCTTGGCTCCAGTCCGGGGCCTGGTGGAGGGAGGCCGTGGAGAGACCCAGTACTTC
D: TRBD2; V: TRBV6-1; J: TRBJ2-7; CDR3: CASSIGEGPYEQYF; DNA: TGTGCCAGCAGCATAGGGGAGGGGCCCTACGAGCAGTACTTC
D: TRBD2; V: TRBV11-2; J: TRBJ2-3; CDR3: CASSLASGGGTDTQYF; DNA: TGTGCCAGCAGCTTGGCTAGCGGGGGGGGCACAGATACGCAGTATTTT
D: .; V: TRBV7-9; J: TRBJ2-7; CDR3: CASIELQGPGYEQYF; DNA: TGTGCCAGCATCGAACTCCAGGGCCCCGGTTACGAGCAGTACTTC
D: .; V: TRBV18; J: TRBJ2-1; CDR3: CASSPAGPQSSYNEQFF; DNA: TGTGCCAGCTCACCCGCGGGGCCCCAGAGCTCCTACAATGAGCAGTTCTTC
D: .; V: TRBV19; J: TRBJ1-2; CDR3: CASTNGGRGAGYGYTF; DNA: TGTGCCAGTACCAATGGAGGCAGGGGCGCTGGCTATGGCTACACCTTC
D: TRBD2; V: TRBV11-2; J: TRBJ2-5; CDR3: CASSPRGLARKETQYF; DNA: TGTGCCAGCAGCCCCCGGGGACTAGCGCGAAAAGAGACCCAGTACTTC
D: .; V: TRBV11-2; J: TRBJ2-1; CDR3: CASSPQGFLGNEQFF; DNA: TGTGCCAGCAGCCCACAGGGTTTTCTGGGGAATGAGCAGTTCTTC
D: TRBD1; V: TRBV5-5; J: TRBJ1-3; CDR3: CASSLNHRDRVTGNTIYF; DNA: TGTGCCAGCAGCTTGAACCACCGGGACAGGGTGACTGGAAACACCATATATTTT
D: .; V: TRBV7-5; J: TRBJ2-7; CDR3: CARSSGGNPDYGQYF; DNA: TGTGCCAGAAGCTCAGGGGGGAACCCGGACTACGGACAGTACTTC